Below are 21 T cell receptor beta chains sequenced from a single sample in a study of Graves' ophthalmopathy and Graves' hyperthyroidism. The authors amplified TCR beta CDR3 regions from RNA transcripts. HTBI-primed first-round RT-PCR preceded second-round multiplex PCR. In TCRdb, the multiplex PCR reads were re-called with MiXCR into one record per CDR3 protein. The repertoire includes over 150,000 distinct CDR3 sequences, over 35% of them detected once, and roughly 6% sits in the top ten. The sequencing input was peripheral blood. These receptors were taken from a woman aged 40 to 50 with Graves' ophthalmopathy.

This clonotype has ten or more counts. The chain is built from TRBV2 and TRBJ2-4; D not certain. V was trimmed by 7 bases and J by 0 bases, leaving 7 bases between them. The germline CDR1 and CDR2 sequences are SNHLY and FYNNEI. CDR3 length equals 13 residues. In nucleotides, the CDR3 is TGTGCCAGCATCGGAGTAGCCAAAAACATTCAGTACTTC. Encoded protein: CASIGVAKNIQYF. The full variable domain, completed using reference TRBV2 and TRBJ2-4, is EPEVTQTPSHQVTQMGQEVILRCVPISNHLYFYWYRQILGQKVEFLVSFYNNEISEKSEIFDDQFSVERPDGSNFTLKIRSTKLEDSAMYFCASIGVAKNIQYFGAGTRLSVL.

The sample holds many counts of this clonotype. The genes are TRBV12-3 or TRBV12-4 and TRBJ1-1; the match to TRBD1 covers 8 bases. V was clipped by 6 bases and J by 0 bases; unmatched bases: 6. This CDR3 is 15 amino acids long. CDR3: CASSPQTGVNTEAFF. The CDR3 bases are TGTGCCAGCAGCCCCCAGACAGGGGTGAACACTGAAGCTTTCTTT.

This clonotype was detected many times. The genes are TRBV20-1 and TRBJ2-7; D unclear. This CDR3 contains 12 residues. Trimming pared 6 bases from V and 4 bases from J, leaving 13 bases between. Germline V lookup: CDR1 DFQATT, CDR2 SNEGSKA (reference sequence). CDR3 in amino acids: CSAPDGRYEQYF. CDR3 DNA: TGCAGTGCACCCGACGGTAGATACGAGCAGTACTTC.

This clonotype has a count of ten or more. This sequence joins TRBV7-9 and TRBJ2-7; the D gene could be TRBD1 or TRBD2 (6 bases each). Germline lookup yields CDR1 SEHNR and CDR2 FQNEAQ (reference sequence). The CDR3 sequence is 14 residues long. The V gene lost 2 bases and the J gene lost 6 bases, with 14 bases spanning the gap. CDR3 residues: CASSLTQGGLEQYF. CDR3 coding DNA: TGTGCCAGCAGCTTAACACAGGGAGGACTCGAGCAGTACTTC.

In its sample, this clonotype was seen many times. This chain joins TRBV18 and TRBJ2-5; TRBD2 matches at 8 bases. The V gene's germline CDR1 is KGHSH and CDR2 LQKENI. This CDR3 is 15 amino acids long. Germline trimming cut 1 base from V and 2 bases from J; bases unmatched to any gene: 3. CDR3 coding DNA: TGTGCCAGCTCACCACGCGCGGGAGGACAAGAGACCCAGTACTTC. Protein: CASSPRAGGQETQYF.

CDR3 residues: CASSYPPTTGYGYTF. DNA for the CDR3: TGTGCCAGCAGTTACCCTCCGACTACGGGCTATGGCTACACCTTC. The chain carries TRBV6-2 or TRBV6-3 and TRBJ1-2; D is unresolved. Trimming shortened V by 2 bases and J by 4 bases, and 14 bases separated the two germline ends. The CDR3 is made up of 15 amino acids. Germline CDR1 reads MNHEY; CDR2 reads SVGEGT.

The chain links TRBV19 to TRBJ2-7; D not resolved. The germline gives CDR1 LNHDA, CDR2 SQIVND (reference sequence). This CDR3 has 15 amino acids. Trimming stripped 2 bases from V and 3 bases from J, with 14 bases between. CDR3 bases: TGTGCCAGTAGTATAAAGCACGCGTCCGACTACGAGCAGTACTTC. Encoded protein: CASSIKHASDYEQYF. Full variable domain (missing parts from reference TRBV19 and TRBJ2-7): DGGITQSPKYLFRKEGQNVTLSCEQNLNHDAMYWYRQDPGQGLRLIYYSQIVNDFQKGDIAEGYSVSREKKESFPLTVTSAQKNPTAFYLCASSIKHASDYEQYFGPGTRLTVT.

This clonotype was counted at least ten times. This chain connects TRBV10-3 to TRBJ1-1, with 8 bases lining up with TRBD1. This CDR3 spans 16 amino acids. Germline CDR1 reads ENHRY; CDR2 reads SYGVKD. J lost 1 base, V lost 6 bases, and 10 bases had no gene match. The CDR3 bases are TGTGCCATCAGAATAGAACAGGGGGTCGGGAACACTGAAGCTTTCTTT. Translated, it gives CAIRIEQGVGNTEAFF.

The CDR3 is CASSQGQKQETQYF. In nucleotides, the CDR3 is TGTGCCAGCAGCCAGGGACAGAAGCAAGAGACCCAGTACTTC. The chain carries TRBV7-8 and TRBJ2-5, with 7 bases that match TRBD1. Germline loops: CDR1 SGHVS, CDR2 FQNEAQ. CDR3 length: 14 amino acids. V trimming: 5 bases; J trimming: 2 bases; junction bases outside the gene matches: 5.

This chain joins TRBV12-3 or TRBV12-4 and TRBJ1-2, with TRBD1 matching 11 bases. J gave up 2 bases and V 7 bases, and 9 bases lay outside the gene matches. This CDR3 is built from 16 residues. CDR3 DNA sequence: TGTGCCAGCACCCGGACAGGGGGCGCTTTCAACTATGGCTACACCTTC. Amino acids: CASTRTGGAFNYGYTF.

The chain couples TRBV30 to TRBJ2-7; TRBD2 might be the D (5 bases). V was clipped by 1 base and J by 4 bases, with 8 bases between them. Germline V lookup: CDR1 GTSNPN, CDR2 SVGIG (reference sequence). The CDR3 totals 12 residues. CDR3 amino acids: CAWSGSGYEQYF. The CDR3 DNA reads as TGTGCCTGGAGTGGAAGCGGATACGAGCAGTACTTC.

This clonotype has at least ten counts. The chain carries TRBV4-1 and TRBJ1-1, with D perhaps TRBD1 (5 bases). The CDR3 is 18 amino acids. The V end lost 1 base, the J end lost 3 bases, and 21 bases lay between the germline ends. The germline gives CDR1 MGHRA, CDR2 YSYEKL. The CDR3, as DNA: TGCGCCAGCAGCCAAGTCCCAGGTGGGGCAATTGGGGACACTGAAGCTTTCTTT. Translated, it gives CASSQVPGGAIGDTEAFF.

Many counts were recorded for this clonotype. The rearrangement links TRBV6-2 or TRBV6-3 to TRBJ1-1, with 7 bases identical to TRBD1. V trimming: 8 bases; J trimming: 2 bases; junction bases outside the gene matches: 8. The germline V gene has CDR1 MNHEY and CDR2 SVGEGT. This CDR3 has 14 amino acids. CDR3 coding DNA: TGTGCCAGCGGCCGGGGACAGAGAAACACTGAAGCTTTCTTT. Translating it yields CASGRGQRNTEAFF.

This clonotype was recorded many times. J is TRBJ2-7 and V is TRBV27, with D uncertain. V was shortened by 6 bases and J by 0 bases, with 15 bases between the two germline ends. Per germline, CDR1 MNHEY and CDR2 SMNVEV (reference sequence). This CDR3 contains 15 residues. CDR3 nucleotide sequence: TGTGCCAGCAGCCCAACACGAACAAACTCCTACGAGCAGTACTTC. Amino acids: CASSPTRTNSYEQYF.

This chain uses TRBV6-2 or TRBV6-3 with TRBJ1-1; unclear D gene. This CDR3 region has 12 residues. Germline lookup yields CDR1 MNHEY and CDR2 SVGEGT. The V end lost 7 bases, the J end lost 4 bases, and 10 bases lay between the germline ends. The CDR3 loop reads CASTDRGTEAFF. CDR3 coding DNA: TGTGCCAGCACTGACCGTGGCACTGAAGCTTTCTTT.

The chain joins TRBV12-3 or TRBV12-4 to TRBJ2-5, with D perhaps TRBD1 or TRBD2 (6 bases each). CDR3 length: 14 amino acids. V was cut by 8 bases and J by 5 bases, with 18 bases left in between. Written as DNA, the CDR3 is TGTGCCAGCTCCAGATCGGGGGCGGGGGAGACCCAGTACTTC. It codes for CASSRSGAGETQYF.

This chain uses TRBV7-9 with TRBJ2-7, with TRBD1 matching over 10 bases. The length of the CDR3 is 14 residues. CDR1 and CDR2 (germline): SEHNR, FQNEAQ (reference sequence). The trim removed 5 bases at V and 5 bases at J, leaving 6 bases unmatched. The CDR3, as DNA: TGTGCCAGCAGCGATCGGACAGGGGGACACGAGCAGTACTTC. Its translation is CASSDRTGGHEQYF.

This clonotype was picked up a small number of times. The CDR3 DNA follows: TGTGCCAGCTCACCACTCCACGAGCAGTACTTC. Protein sequence: CASSPLHEQYF. The chain links TRBV18 to TRBJ2-7; D is unresolved. CDR3 length equals 11 residues. The ends were cut back, 1 base at V and 5 bases at J, with 3 bases in the middle. Germline V lookup: CDR1 KGHSH, CDR2 LQKENI.

This chain joins TRBV28 and TRBJ2-7; 10 bases match TRBD1. CDR1 MDHEN and CDR2 SYDVKM come from the germline V gene. The CDR3 loop spans 13 amino acids. With 10 bases clipped from V and 5 bases from J, the junction kept 8 bases outside the gene matches. CDR3 residues: CATWGDRGNEQYF. CDR3 bases: TGTGCCACATGGGGGGACAGGGGCAACGAGCAGTACTTC.

CDR3: CASSPPGHPYEQYF. CDR3 coding DNA: TGCGCCAGCAGCCCACCGGGACACCCCTACGAGCAGTACTTC. V and J are TRBV5-1 and TRBJ2-7, with a possible D match to TRBD1 (6 bases). The V and J ends lost 4 bases and 2 bases respectively, with 13 bases between them. Germline values: CDR1 SGHRS, CDR2 YFSETQ. This CDR3 has 14 residues.

This clonotype was detected many times. This chain links TRBV20-1 with TRBJ1-1; D gene unclear. The CDR3 has 12 amino acids. CDR1 is DFQATT and CDR2 is SNEGSKA in the germline V gene (reference sequence). Trimming removed 1 base from V and 11 bases from J, with 14 bases in between. The CDR3 DNA reads as TGCAGTGCTAGAGGGAAGGGTGAGGTGGCTTTCTTT. Its protein product is CSARGKGEVAFF.